The T cell receptor (beta chain) described here comes from a study of T cells in Graves' hyperthyroidism and ophthalmopathy. There are many counts of this clonotype. The antigen remains unidentified. The CDR3 regions of TCR beta were amplified from RNA transcripts. HTBI primers drove first-round RT-PCR of the TCR CDR3. Using its own MiXCR run on the multiplex PCR reads, TCRdb lists one record per CDR3 protein. The data hold around 340,000 distinct CDR3 sequences, with 18% observed a single time. Findings and limits, study-wide: Blood also showed most of the thyroid clonotypes that were expanded above 0.001.

The TCR was taken from a woman in her 40s with Graves' ophthalmopathy. The sequenced material came from blood.

CDR3 coding DNA: TGTGCCAGCAGGGGAACCGGGACAGGGGGCGACGAGCAGTACTTC. It yields the protein CASRGTGTGGDEQYF. The rearrangement uses TRBV6-5 and TRBJ2-7; 12 bases match TRBD1. The CDR3 loop spans 15 amino acids. CDR1 and CDR2 from the germline V gene are MNHEY and SVGAGI. The V gene end was trimmed by 6 bases and the J gene end by 5 bases; junction bases not matched to a gene: 8.